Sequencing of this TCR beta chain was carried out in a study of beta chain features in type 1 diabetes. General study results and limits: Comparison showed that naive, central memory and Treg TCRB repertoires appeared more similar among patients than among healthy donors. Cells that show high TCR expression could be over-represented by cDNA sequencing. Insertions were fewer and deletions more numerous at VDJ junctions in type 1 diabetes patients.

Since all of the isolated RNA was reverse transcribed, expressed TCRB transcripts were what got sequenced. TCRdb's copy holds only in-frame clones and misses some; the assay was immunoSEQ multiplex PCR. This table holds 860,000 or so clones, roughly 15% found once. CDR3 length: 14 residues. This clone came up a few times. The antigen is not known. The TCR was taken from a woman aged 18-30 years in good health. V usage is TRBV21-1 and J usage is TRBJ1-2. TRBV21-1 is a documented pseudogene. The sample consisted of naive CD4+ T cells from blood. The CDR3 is CASMPMSANYGYTF. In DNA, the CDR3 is TGTGCCAGCATGCCGATGTCGGCTAACTATGGCTACACCTTC.